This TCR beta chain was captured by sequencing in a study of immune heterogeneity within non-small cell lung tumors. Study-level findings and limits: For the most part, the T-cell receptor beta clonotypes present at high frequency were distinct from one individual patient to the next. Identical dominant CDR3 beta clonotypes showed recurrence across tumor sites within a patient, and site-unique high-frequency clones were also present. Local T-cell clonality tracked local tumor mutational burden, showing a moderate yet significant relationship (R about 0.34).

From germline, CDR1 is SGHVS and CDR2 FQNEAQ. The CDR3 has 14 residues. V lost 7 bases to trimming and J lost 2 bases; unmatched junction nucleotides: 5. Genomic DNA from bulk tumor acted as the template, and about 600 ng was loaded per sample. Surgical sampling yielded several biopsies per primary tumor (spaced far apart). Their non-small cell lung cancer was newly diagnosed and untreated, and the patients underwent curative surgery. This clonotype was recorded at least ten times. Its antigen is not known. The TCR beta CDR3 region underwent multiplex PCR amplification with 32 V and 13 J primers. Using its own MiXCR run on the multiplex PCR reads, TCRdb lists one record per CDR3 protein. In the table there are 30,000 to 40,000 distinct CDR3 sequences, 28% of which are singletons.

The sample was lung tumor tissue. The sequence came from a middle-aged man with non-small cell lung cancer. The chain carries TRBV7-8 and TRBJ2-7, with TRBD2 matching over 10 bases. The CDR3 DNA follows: TGTGCCAGCACGGTCGGGACTAGCGCCTACGAGCAGTACTTC. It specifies CASTVGTSAYEQYF.